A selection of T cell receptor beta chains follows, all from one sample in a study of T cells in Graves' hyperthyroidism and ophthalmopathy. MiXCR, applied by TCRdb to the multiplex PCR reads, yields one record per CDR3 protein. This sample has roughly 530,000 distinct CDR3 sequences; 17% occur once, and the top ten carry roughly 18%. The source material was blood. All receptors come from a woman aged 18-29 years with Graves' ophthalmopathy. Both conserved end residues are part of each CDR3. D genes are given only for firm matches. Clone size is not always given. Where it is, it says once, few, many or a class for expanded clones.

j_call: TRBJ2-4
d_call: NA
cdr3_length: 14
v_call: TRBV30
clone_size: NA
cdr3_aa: CAWTPGRGKNIQYF
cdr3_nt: TGTGCCTGGACCCCCGGCAGGGGAAAAAACATTCAGTACTTC

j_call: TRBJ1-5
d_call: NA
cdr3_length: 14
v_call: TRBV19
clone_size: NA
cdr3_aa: CASSVSYSNQPRHF
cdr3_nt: TGTGCCAGTAGTGTTTCGTATAGCAATCAGCCCCGGCATTTT

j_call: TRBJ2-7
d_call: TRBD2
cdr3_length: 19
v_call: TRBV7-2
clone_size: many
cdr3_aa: CASSASGLAGHEYTYEQYF
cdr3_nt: TGTGCCAGCAGCGCCTCCGGACTAGCGGGTCATGAATATACCTACGAGCAGTACTTC

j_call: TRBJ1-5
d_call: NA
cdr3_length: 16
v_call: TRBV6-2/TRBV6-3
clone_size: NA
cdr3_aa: CASTSKENYSNQPQHF
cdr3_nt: TGTGCCAGCACCTCAAAGGAAAATTATAGCAATCAGCCCCAGCATTTT

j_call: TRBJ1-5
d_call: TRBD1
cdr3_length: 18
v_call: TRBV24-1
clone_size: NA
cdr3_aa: CATSDSEIRGQGNQPQHF
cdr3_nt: TGTGCCACCAGTGATTCGGAAATTAGGGGGCAGGGCAATCAGCCCCAGCATTTT

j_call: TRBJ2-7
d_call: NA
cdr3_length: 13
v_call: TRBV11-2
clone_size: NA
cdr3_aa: CASSLYSLREQYF
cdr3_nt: TGTGCCAGCAGCTTATACAGCCTCCGCGAGCAGTACTTC

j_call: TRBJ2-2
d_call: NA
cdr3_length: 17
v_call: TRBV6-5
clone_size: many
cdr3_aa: CASSYSRATPNTGELFF
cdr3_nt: TGTGCCAGCAGTTACTCGAGGGCTACACCGAACACCGGGGAGCTGTTTTTT

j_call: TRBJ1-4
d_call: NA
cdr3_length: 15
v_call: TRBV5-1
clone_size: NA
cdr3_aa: CASSHSWQINEKLFF
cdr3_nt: TGCGCCAGCAGCCATTCGTGGCAGATCAATGAAAAACTGTTTTTT

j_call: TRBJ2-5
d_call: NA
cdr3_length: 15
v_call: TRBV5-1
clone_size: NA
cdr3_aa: CASSGGTKLSGTQYF
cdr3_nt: TGCGCCAGCAGCGGCGGGACAAAGTTATCGGGAACCCAGTACTTC

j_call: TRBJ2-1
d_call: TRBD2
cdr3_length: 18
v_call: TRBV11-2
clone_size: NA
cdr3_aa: CASSRGLAGRDLSNEQFF
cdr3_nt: TGTGCCAGCAGCCGGGGACTAGCGGGGCGGGATTTGAGCAATGAGCAGTTCTTC

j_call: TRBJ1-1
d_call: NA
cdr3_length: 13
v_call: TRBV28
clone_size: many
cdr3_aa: CASSPVMDTEAFF
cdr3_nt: TGTGCCAGCAGCCCCGTCATGGACACTGAAGCTTTCTTT

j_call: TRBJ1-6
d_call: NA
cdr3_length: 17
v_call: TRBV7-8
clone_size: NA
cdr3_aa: CASSRTDTAAYNSPLHF
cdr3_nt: TGTGCCAGCAGCCGAACTGACACCGCGGCCTATAATTCACCCCTCCACTTT

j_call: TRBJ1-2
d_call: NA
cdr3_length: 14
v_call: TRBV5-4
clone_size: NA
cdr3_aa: CASSLEGGRRGYTF
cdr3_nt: TGTGCCAGCAGCTTGGAGGGCGGGCGGCGTGGCTACACCTTC

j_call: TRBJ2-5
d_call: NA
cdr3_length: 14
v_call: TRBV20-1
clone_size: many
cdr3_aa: CSARPRAGGQTQYF
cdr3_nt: TGCAGTGCTAGACCTAGGGCGGGTGGGCAGACCCAGTACTTC

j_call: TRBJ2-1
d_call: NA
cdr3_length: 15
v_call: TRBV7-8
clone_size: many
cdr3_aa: CASSPADTHYNEQFF
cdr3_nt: TGTGCCAGCAGCCCAGCCGACACACACTACAATGAGCAGTTCTTC

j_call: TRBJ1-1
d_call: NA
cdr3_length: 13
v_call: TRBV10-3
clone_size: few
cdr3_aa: CAISEGVGTEAFF
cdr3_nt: TGTGCCATCAGTGAAGGGGTGGGAACTGAAGCTTTCTTT

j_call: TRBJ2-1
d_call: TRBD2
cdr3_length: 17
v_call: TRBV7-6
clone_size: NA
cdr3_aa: CASSLEAGGSTNNEQFF
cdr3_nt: TGTGCCAGCAGCTTAGAGGCCGGCGGGAGTACTAACAATGAGCAGTTCTTC

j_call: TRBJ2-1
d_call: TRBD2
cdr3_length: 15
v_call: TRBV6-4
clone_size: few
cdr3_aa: CASSPLAGGHNEQFF
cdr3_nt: TGTGCCAGCAGCCCACTAGCGGGAGGGCACAATGAGCAGTTCTTC

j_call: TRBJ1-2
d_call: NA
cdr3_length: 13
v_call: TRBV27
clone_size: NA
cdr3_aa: CASSEGGGMGYTF
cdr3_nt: TGTGCCAGCAGTGAAGGGGGAGGGATGGGCTACACCTTC

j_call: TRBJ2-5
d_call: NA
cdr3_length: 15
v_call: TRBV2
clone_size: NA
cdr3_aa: CASSEASVAEETQYF
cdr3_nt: TGTGCCAGCAGTGAAGCTTCAGTCGCGGAGGAGACCCAGTACTTC

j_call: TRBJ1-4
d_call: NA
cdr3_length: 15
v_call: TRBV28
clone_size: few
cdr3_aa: CASSSQGVEREKLFF
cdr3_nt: TGTGCCAGCAGCTCTCAAGGGGTGGAGCGGGAAAAACTGTTTTTT

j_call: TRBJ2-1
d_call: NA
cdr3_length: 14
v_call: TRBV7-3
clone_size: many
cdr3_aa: CASSIGVSYNEQFF
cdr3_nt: TGTGCCAGCAGCATAGGAGTGTCCTACAATGAGCAGTTCTTC

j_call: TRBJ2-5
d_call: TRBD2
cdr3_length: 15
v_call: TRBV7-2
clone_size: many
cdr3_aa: CASSLFAGGQETQYF
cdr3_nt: TGTGCCAGCAGCTTATTTGCGGGAGGGCAAGAGACCCAGTACTTC

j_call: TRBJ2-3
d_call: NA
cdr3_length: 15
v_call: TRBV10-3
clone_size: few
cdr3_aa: CAIGSGGTATDTQYF
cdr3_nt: TGTGCCATCGGGAGCGGTGGGACCGCCACAGATACGCAGTATTTT

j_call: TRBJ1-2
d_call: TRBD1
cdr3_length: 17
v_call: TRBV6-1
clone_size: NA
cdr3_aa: CASSEGPPGTVNYGYTF
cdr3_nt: TGTGCCAGCAGTGAAGGACCACCTGGGACAGTCAACTATGGCTACACCTTC

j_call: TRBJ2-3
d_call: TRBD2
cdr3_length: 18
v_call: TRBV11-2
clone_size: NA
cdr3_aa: CASSRGLAVSGYTDTQYF
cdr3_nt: TGTGCCAGCAGCCGGGGACTAGCGGTGTCCGGATACACAGATACGCAGTATTTT

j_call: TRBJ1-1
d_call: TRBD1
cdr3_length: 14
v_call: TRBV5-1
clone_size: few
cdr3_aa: CASSPYDRGAEAFF
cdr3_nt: TGCGCCAGCAGCCCCTATGACAGGGGGGCTGAAGCTTTCTTT

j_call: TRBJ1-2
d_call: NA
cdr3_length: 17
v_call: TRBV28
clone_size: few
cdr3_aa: CASSLFSLTTEHYGYTF
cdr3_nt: TGTGCCAGCAGTTTATTTTCCCTGACGACTGAGCACTATGGCTACACCTTC

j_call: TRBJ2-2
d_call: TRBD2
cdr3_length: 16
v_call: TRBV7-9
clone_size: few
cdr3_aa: CASSESGTSEIGELFF
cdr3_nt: TGTGCCAGCAGCGAGTCCGGGACTAGCGAGATCGGGGAGCTGTTTTTT

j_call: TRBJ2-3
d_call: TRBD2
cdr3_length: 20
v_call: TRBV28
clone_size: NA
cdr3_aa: CASSSTVPTSGMIGTDTQYF
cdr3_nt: TGTGCCAGCAGTTCAACTGTACCGACTAGCGGGATGATTGGCACAGATACGCAGTATTTT

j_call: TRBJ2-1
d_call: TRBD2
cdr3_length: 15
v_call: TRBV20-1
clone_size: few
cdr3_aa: CSARDPLAGDNEQFF
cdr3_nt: TGCAGTGCTAGAGATCCGCTAGCGGGAGACAATGAGCAGTTCTTC

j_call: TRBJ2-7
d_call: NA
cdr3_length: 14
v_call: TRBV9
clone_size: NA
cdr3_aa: CASSVEGGSYEQYF
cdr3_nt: TGTGCCAGCAGCGTAGAGGGCGGAAGCTACGAGCAGTACTTC

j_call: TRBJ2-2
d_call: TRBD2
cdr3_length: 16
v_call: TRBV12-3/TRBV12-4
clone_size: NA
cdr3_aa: CASSLVSGGLHLGLFF
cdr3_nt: TGTGCCAGCAGTTTGGTTAGCGGGGGGTTACACCTTGGGCTGTTTTTT

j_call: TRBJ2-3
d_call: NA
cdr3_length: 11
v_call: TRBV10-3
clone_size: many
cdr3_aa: CAISGQDTQYF
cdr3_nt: TGTGCCATCAGTGGTCAAGATACGCAGTATTTT

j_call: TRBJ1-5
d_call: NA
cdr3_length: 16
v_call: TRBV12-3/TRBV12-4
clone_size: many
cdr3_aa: CASSLEDTLLNQPQHF
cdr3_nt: TGTGCCAGCAGTTTAGAAGACACCCTCCTCAATCAGCCCCAGCATTTT

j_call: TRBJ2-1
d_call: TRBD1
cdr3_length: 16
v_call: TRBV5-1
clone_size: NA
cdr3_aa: CASSLAGTGGRNEQFF
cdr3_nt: TGCGCCAGCAGCTTGGCCGGGACAGGGGGCAGGAATGAGCAGTTCTTC

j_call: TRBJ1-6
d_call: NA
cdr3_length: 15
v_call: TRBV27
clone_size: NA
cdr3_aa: CASSLNAVVNSPLHF
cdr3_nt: TGTGCCAGCAGTTTAAATGCAGTCGTTAATTCACCCCTCCACTTT

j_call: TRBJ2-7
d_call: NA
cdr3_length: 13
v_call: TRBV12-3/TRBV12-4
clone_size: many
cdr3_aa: CASSFTSSYEQYF
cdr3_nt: TGTGCCAGCAGTTTCACGTCCTCCTACGAGCAGTACTTC

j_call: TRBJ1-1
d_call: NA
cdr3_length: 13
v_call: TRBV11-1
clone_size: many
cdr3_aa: CASSKDRLLEAFF
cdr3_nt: TGTGCCAGCAGCAAAGACAGGCTACTTGAAGCTTTCTTT

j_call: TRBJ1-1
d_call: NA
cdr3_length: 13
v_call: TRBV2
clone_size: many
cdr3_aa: CASSEQPNTEAFF
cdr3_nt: TGTGCCAGCAGTGAACAGCCGAACACTGAAGCTTTCTTT

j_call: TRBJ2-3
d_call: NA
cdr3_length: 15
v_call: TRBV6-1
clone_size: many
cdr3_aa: CASSYFGGPTDTQYF
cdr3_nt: TGTGCCAGCAGTTACTTTGGGGGGCCGACAGATACGCAGTATTTT

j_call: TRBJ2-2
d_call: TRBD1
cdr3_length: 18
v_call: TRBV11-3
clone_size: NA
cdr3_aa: CASSSSRTGGMSTGELFF
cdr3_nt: TGTGCCAGCAGCTCTTCCCGGACAGGGGGCATGAGCACCGGGGAGCTGTTTTTT

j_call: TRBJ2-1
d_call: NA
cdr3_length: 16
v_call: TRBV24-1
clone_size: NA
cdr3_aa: CATSDFSQGDYNEQFF
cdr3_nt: TGTGCCACCAGTGATTTTTCCCAGGGCGACTACAATGAGCAGTTCTTC

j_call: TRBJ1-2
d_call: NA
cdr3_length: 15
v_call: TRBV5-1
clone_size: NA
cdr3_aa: CASSSPQAEGYGYTF
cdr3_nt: TGCGCCAGCAGCTCCCCCCAGGCCGAGGGCTATGGCTACACCTTC

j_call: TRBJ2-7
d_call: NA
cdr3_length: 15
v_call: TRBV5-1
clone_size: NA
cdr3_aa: CASSLAASGNYEQYF
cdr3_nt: TGCGCCAGCAGCTTGGCGGCCAGCGGAAACTACGAGCAGTACTTC

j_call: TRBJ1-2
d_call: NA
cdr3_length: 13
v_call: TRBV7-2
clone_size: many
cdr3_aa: CASSPEVDDGYTF
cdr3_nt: TGTGCCAGCAGCCCAGAGGTAGACGATGGCTACACCTTC

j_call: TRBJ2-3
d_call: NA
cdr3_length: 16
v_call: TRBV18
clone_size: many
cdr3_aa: CASSPVGRGVTDTQYF
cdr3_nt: TGTGCCAGCTCACCAGTGGGGCGCGGGGTTACAGATACGCAGTATTTT

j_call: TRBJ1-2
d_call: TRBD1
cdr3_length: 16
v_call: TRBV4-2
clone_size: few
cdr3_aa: CASSQGGDRGSYGYTF
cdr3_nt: TGTGCCAGCAGCCAAGGCGGGGACAGGGGCTCCTATGGCTACACCTTC

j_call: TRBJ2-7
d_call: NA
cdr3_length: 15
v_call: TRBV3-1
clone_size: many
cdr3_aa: CASSQEGTLGYEQYF
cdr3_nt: TGTGCCAGCAGCCAAGAGGGGACACTGGGCTACGAGCAGTACTTC

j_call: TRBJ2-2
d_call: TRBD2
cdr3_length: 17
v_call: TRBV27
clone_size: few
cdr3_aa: CASTSYRGLAETGELFF
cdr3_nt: TGTGCCAGCACCTCCTATCGCGGACTAGCTGAGACCGGGGAGCTGTTTTTT

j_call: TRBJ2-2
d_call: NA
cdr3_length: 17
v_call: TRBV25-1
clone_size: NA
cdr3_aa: CASSESIGGMNTGELFF
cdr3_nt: TGTGCCAGCAGTGAATCAATTGGCGGGATGAACACCGGGGAGCTGTTTTTT

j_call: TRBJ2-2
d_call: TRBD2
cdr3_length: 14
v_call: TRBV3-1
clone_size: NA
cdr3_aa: CASSPQTSAGELSF
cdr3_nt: TGTGCCAGCAGCCCGCAGACTAGCGCCGGGGAGCTGTCTTTT

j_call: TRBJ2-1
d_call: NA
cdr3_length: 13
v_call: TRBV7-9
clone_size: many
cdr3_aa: CASSLGTANEQFF
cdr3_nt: TGTGCCAGCAGCTTAGGGACAGCAAATGAGCAGTTCTTC

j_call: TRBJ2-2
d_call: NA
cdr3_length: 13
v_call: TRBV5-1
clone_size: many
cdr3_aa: CASSGGLPGELFF
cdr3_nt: TGCGCCAGCAGCGGCGGGTTGCCCGGGGAGCTGTTTTTT